A single sample is the source of the 20 T cell receptor beta chains below, sequenced in a study of blood T cell repertoires in COVID-19. Sequencing was performed with immunoSEQ multiplex PCR; in TCRdb, only in-frame clones are kept and a portion is missing. The repertoire holds 110,000 or so clones, with roughly nine tenths as singletons. The sample comprised peripheral blood. All receptors come from a man aged 65-85 years who had recovered from COVID-19.

V is TRBV9 and J is TRBJ1-2; D possibly corresponds to TRBD1 (5 bases). V dropped 4 bases and J dropped 5 bases, with 18 bases sitting between them. Germline CDR1 SGDLS, CDR2 YYNGEE. CDR3 length: 15 amino acids. The DNA of the CDR3 is TGTGCCAGCAGCAAGGGGAGGCCAGTCGTGTATGGCTACACCTTC. It translates to CASSKGRPVVYGYTF. Based on the CDR3 plus reference TRBV9 and TRBJ1-2, the full variable domain is DSGVTQTPKHLITATGQRVTLRCSPRSGDLSVYWYQQSLDQGLQFLIQYYNGEERAKGNILERFSAQQFPDLHSELNLSSLELGDSALYFCASSKGRPVVYGYTFGSGTRLTVV.

The chain recombines TRBV28 with TRBJ1-5; 7 positions match TRBD1. This CDR3 is built from 13 residues. V lost 10 bases, J lost 3 bases, and 6 bases stayed unmatched. Germline V lookup: CDR1 MDHEN, CDR2 SYDVKM. The CDR3 reads CATRGRLNQPQHF. The CDR3 region has the DNA TGTGCCACCAGGGGGAGACTCAATCAGCCCCAGCATTTT.

This chain links TRBV4-2 with TRBJ1-2; tentatively, D is TRBD1 (6 bases). This CDR3 contains 14 residues. Germline loops: CDR1 LGHNA, CDR2 YNFKEQ. The V end lost 0 bases, the J end lost 5 bases, and 10 bases lay between the germline ends. Here the CDR3 DNA reads TGTGCCAGCAGCCAAGACAGGGGATTTTATGGCTACACCTTC. Protein sequence: CASSQDRGFYGYTF.

The rearrangement joins TRBV19 to TRBJ2-7, with TRBD1 identical over 8 bases. The ends lost 9 bases at V and 6 bases at J; junction bases unmatched: 10. The CDR3 consists of 13 residues. Germline CDR1 LNHDA, CDR2 SQIVND (reference sequence). CDR3: CASSGQGAAEQYF. The CDR3 nucleotides read TGTGCCAGCTCGGGGCAGGGGGCGGCCGAGCAGTACTTC.

The chain uses TRBV3-1 (or the pseudogene TRBV3-2) and TRBJ2-5; TRBD2 matches at 11 bases. The CDR3 sequence is 16 residues long. V lost 4 bases to trimming and J lost 2 bases; unmatched junction nucleotides: 6. Germline lookup yields CDR1 LGHDT and CDR2 YNNKEL (reference sequence). The CDR3 protein is CASSPLLAGAQETQYF. The CDR3 DNA is TGTGCCAGCAGCCCACTACTAGCGGGGGCTCAAGAGACCCAGTACTTC.

This chain connects TRBV7-2 to TRBJ2-1, with D possibly being TRBD2 (6 bases). The germline CDR1 and CDR2 sequences are SGHTA and FQGNSA. The V end was cut by 3 bases, the J end by 3 bases, with 9 bases between. The CDR3 length is 14 residues. Here the CDR3 DNA reads TGTGCCAGCAGCTTGGGAGGACTCTACAATGAGCAGTTCTTC. Encoded protein: CASSLGGLYNEQFF. The whole variable domain, filled in from reference TRBV7-2 and TRBJ2-1, reads GAGVSQSPSNKVTEKGKDVELRCDPISGHTALYWYRQSLGQGLEFLIYFQGNSAPDKSGLPSDRFSAERTGGSVSTLTIQRTQQEDSAVYLCASSLGGLYNEQFFGPGTRLTVL.

The genes are TRBV29-1 and TRBJ2-3; TRBD2 matches 7 bases. Per germline, CDR1 SQVTM and CDR2 ANQGSEA. This CDR3 is built from 15 residues. V lost 0 bases to trimming and J lost 2 bases; unmatched junction nucleotides: 5. The CDR3 loop reads CSVEDKGTNTDTQYF. The CDR3 coding sequence is TGCAGCGTTGAAGATAAAGGGACTAACACAGATACGCAGTATTTT.

The V call is TRBV6-4, the J call TRBJ2-2, with TRBD2 identical over 9 bases. The CDR3 runs to 17 residues. Losses at the gene ends were 1 base for V and 5 bases for J; bases not matched to a gene: 8. The germline CDR1 and CDR2 sequences are MRHNA and SNTAGT. The CDR3 coding sequence is TGTGCCAGCAGTGACTGGCCAAGAGCGGGAGGAACCGGGGAGCTGTTTTTT. The encoded protein is CASSDWPRAGGTGELFF.

This chain connects TRBV2 to TRBJ2-1, with 8 bases identical to TRBD2. From germline, CDR1 is SNHLY and CDR2 FYNNEI. CDR3 length equals 15 residues. The V segment lost 5 bases and the J segment 4 bases; nucleotides outside the gene matches: 7. CDR3 amino acids: CASSLYAGGYNEQFF. The CDR3 nucleotides read TGTGCCAGCAGTCTCTACGCGGGAGGTTACAATGAGCAGTTCTTC.

This chain joins TRBV15 and TRBJ2-3; weak D call: TRBD1 (6 bases). CDR1 is LNHNV and CDR2 is YYDKDF in the germline V gene (reference sequence). The CDR3 totals 15 residues. Trimming cost V 3 bases and J 1 base, with 11 bases left between them. The CDR3 DNA sequence: TGTGCCACCAGCAGCAGGGGCGGAGGCACAGATACGCAGTATTTT. Its translation: CATSSRGGGTDTQYF.

The table lists this clone with a count of one. This chain joins TRBV6-5 and TRBJ2-5; possible D gene TRBD2, 5 bases. In germline, CDR1 is MNHEY, CDR2 SVGAGI. This CDR3 has 12 residues. V was clipped by 5 bases and J by 4 bases, with 8 bases between them. CDR3 coding DNA: TGTGCCAGCAGTCTTGCGGGAGAGACCCAGTACTTC. Its protein is CASSLAGETQYF.

The chain couples TRBV4-2 to TRBJ2-1; 14 nucleotides line up with TRBD2. The CDR3 length is 18 residues. CDR1 is LGHNA and CDR2 is YNFKEQ in the germline V gene. V was pared by 5 bases and J by 5 bases, with 11 bases of the junction left unmatched. In DNA, the CDR3 is TGTGCCAGCAGCGATCTGGGACTAGCGGGAGAATTGGACAATGAGCAGTTCTTC. Amino acids: CASSDLGLAGELDNEQFF.

The genes are TRBV18 and TRBJ2-7, with 7 bases fitting TRBD1. This CDR3 contains 15 residues. The V gene's germline CDR1 is KGHSH and CDR2 LQKENI. V shed 2 bases, J shed 6 bases, and the junction held 10 bases outside the gene matches. The DNA for the CDR3 is TGTGCCAGCTCACCAGCGAAGGGGGCCTTGGGCGAGCAGTACTTC. Amino acids: CASSPAKGALGEQYF.

V usage is TRBV6-5 and J usage is TRBJ1-2; no clear D gene. Germline-derived CDR1 and CDR2 are MNHEY and SVGAGI. This CDR3 region has 13 residues. Trimming pared 2 bases from V and 7 bases from J, leaving 11 bases between. Here the CDR3 DNA reads TGTGCCAGCAGTTACCTCGGACTAGGTGGCTACACCTTC. It translates to CASSYLGLGGYTF.

This clone has more than one count but fewer than ten. The rearrangement links TRBV10-2 to TRBJ2-2; 9 nucleotides align to TRBD2. This CDR3 region has 14 residues. Trimming removed 8 bases from V and 7 bases from J; junction bases left unmatched: 8. Germline assignment: CDR1 WSHSY and CDR2 SAAADI. DNA for the CDR3: TGCGCCAGCCGGGGACTAGCTGTCTTCGGGGAGCTGTTTTTT. Translated, it gives CASRGLAVFGELFF.

The rearrangement uses TRBV3-1 (or the pseudogene TRBV3-2) and TRBJ1-4, with D unclear. The CDR3 is 16 residues long. Trimming pared 4 bases from V and 4 bases from J, leaving 16 bases between. Germline-derived CDR1 and CDR2 are LGHDT and YNNKEL (reference sequence). CDR3 region: CASSPYIGIRNEKLFF. In DNA form, the CDR3 reads TGTGCCAGCAGCCCTTATATCGGGATTCGTAATGAAAAACTGTTTTTT.

The rearrangement uses TRBV28 and TRBJ1-2, with TRBD1 matching over 7 bases. The trim removed 10 bases at V and 7 bases at J, leaving 9 bases unmatched. The CDR3 has 12 residues. Germline assignment: CDR1 MDHEN and CDR2 SYDVKM. The CDR3 is CAIATGDIGYTF. CDR3 nucleotide sequence: TGTGCCATAGCAACAGGGGATATTGGCTACACCTTC.

This rearrangement joins TRBV5-5 to TRBJ2-5; 8 bases agree with TRBD1. V gave up 3 bases and J gave up 2 bases; unmatched junction bases: 9. The germline V gene has CDR1 SGHKS and CDR2 YYEKEE (reference sequence). The CDR3 spans 16 residues. DNA for the CDR3: TGTGCCAGCAGCTATCTTCCGGGACAGGTACAAGAGACCCAGTACTTC. It specifies CASSYLPGQVQETQYF.

This clone appeared a single time. The chain is built from TRBV27 and TRBJ2-3; possible D gene TRBD2, 6 bases. The CDR3 has 13 amino acids. V was pared by 8 bases and J by 9 bases, with 18 bases between. Germline V gene lookup returns CDR1 MNHEY and CDR2 SMNVEV (reference sequence). The CDR3 coding sequence is TGTGCCAGCCTCGGGACTGACCAAGGCACGCAGTATTTT. Translating gives CASLGTDQGTQYF.

This clone was seen more than once but under ten times. The chain links TRBV7-6 to TRBJ1-2, with TRBD1 identical over 7 bases. Trimming cost V 5 bases and J 2 bases; bases outside gene matches: 5. Germline V gene lookup returns CDR1 SGHVS and CDR2 FNYEAQ. The CDR3 is 14 residues long. In nucleotides, the CDR3 is TGTGCCAGCAGCCCGGGACAGCTGAACTATGGCTACACCTTC. Amino acids: CASSPGQLNYGYTF.